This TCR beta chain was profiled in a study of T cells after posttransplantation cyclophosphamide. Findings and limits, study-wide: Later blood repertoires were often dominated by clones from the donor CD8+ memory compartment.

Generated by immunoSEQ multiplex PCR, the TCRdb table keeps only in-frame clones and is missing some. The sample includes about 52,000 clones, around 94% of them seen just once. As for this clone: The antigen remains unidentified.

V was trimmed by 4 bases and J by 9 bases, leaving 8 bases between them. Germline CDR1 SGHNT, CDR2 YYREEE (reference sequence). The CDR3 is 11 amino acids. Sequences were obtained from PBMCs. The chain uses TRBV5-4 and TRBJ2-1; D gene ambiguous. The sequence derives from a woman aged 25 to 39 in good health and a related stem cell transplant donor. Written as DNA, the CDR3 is TGTGCCAGCAGCCGCCCGGTTGAGCAGTTCTTC. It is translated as CASSRPVEQFF.